This TCR beta chain originates from a study of OX40 agonist ivuxolimab in advanced cancers. For the wider study: The costimulatory receptor OX40 (CD134) was targeted by ivuxolimab, a fully human IgG2 agonistic monoclonal antibody. Patients were allowed to have had prior anti-PD-1, anti-PD-L1 or anti-CTLA-4 therapy, and 30% to 50% of the dose-escalation patients had previously received checkpoint inhibitors. The dose-escalation cohort was roughly 83% male with a mean age of approximately 59 years, ranging from about 20 to 85. The paper describes the monotherapy dose-escalation part (N ≈ 49 patients) of the phase I trial of ivuxolimab. Intravenous ivuxolimab was administered to patients every 2 weeks at six dose levels: 0.01, 0.1, 0.3, 1.5, 3 and 10 mg/kg. Partial responses occurred in three dose-escalation patients: two with cutaneous melanoma and one with hepatocellular carcinoma. The purpose of peripheral TCRbeta sequencing was to test whether ivuxolimab changed TCR sequence diversity and led to clonal T-cell expansion. Of the roughly 50 dose-escalation patients, hepatocellular carcinoma was present in about 20, melanoma in approximately 15, renal cell carcinoma in 9 and head and neck cancer in 9.

Patients with a history of autoimmune disease or receiving systemic immunosuppression were excluded from the trial. Peripheral blood for TCR sequencing was collected from all dose cohorts at baseline, on cycle 4 day 1, and on cycle 7 day 1. The samples were taken from a phase I, first-in-human, multicenter, open-label dose-escalation trial of ivuxolimab. Adults with locally advanced or metastatic melanoma, renal cell carcinoma, hepatocellular carcinoma or head and neck squamous cell carcinoma were enrolled in the trial. Before TCR sequencing, CD4+ T cells and CD8+ T cells from peripheral blood were sorted into separate populations. From a lookup of the germline V gene (reference sequence), CDR1 and CDR2 are DFQATT and SNEGSKA. The CDR3 holds 11 amino acids from the cysteine to the phenylalanine. Only the CDR3 DNA is retained, 33 bases long and in frame from the first base. V lost 1 base and J lost 5 bases; the stretch between them is 5 bases long.

To sequence the TCRbeta CDR3 region, genomic DNA was isolated from the sorted cells. The immunoSEQ Assay was used for sequencing of TCRbeta CDR3 regions. Held by TCRdb, this immuneACCESS table contains in-frame sequences only and omits some clones. Under half of the omission traces to an unresolved V gene where checked; the cause of the rest is unknown. The table for this sample lists about 51,000 clones; about 88% of them were counted only once. The ten largest clones capture approximately 3.8% of the sample. In regard to this clone: The clone's antigen remains unknown. It has no much larger one-base neighbor in the sample; base qualities were not kept.

General study outcomes and caveats: The antigen specificity of the clonally expanded peripheral T cells was not determined. Low levels of normalized T-cell clonal expansion were also shown by some nonresponding patients. After ivuxolimab, more expanded clones were found on average in CD8+ T cells than in CD4+ T cells. Partial responders in the 0.1-3.0 mg/kg groups had among the lowest normalized peripheral clonal expansion, especially among CD8+ T cells. At doses of 0.1 to 3.0 mg/kg, clonal expansion of both CD4+ and CD8+ T cells in blood was seen between baseline and week 6.

The receptor chain draws on TRBV20-1 and TRBJ2-5; no D gene call is confident. The source was CD4+ or CD8+ T cells sorted from blood, collected in a trial of the OX40 agonist ivuxolimab. This receptor was taken from an adult with an advanced solid tumor such as melanoma, head and neck, liver or kidney cancer. The CDR3 corresponds to CSARVLETQYF. The bases read TGCAGTGCTAGAGTTTTGGAGACCCAGTACTTC.